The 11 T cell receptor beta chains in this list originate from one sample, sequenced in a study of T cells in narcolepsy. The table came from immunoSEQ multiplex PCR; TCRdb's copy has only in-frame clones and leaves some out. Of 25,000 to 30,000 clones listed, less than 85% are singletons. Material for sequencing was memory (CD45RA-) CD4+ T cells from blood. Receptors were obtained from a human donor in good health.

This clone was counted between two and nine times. The CDR3 loop is CASSPEAYGYTF. CDR3 bases: TGTGCCAGCTCACCAGAGGCCTATGGCTACACCTTC. V is TRBV18 and J is TRBJ1-2; unclear D gene. Germline-derived CDR1 and CDR2 are KGHSH and LQKENI. Trimming removed 2 bases from V and 4 bases from J, with 5 bases in between. The CDR3 is 12 amino acids.

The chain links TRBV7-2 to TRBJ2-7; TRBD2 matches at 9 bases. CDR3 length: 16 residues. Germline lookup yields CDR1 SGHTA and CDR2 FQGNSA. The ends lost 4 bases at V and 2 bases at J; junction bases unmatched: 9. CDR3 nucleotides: TGTGCCAGCAGCTCGAGCGTTGGCGGGGGGGCCTACGAGCAGTACTTC. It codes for CASSSSVGGGAYEQYF.

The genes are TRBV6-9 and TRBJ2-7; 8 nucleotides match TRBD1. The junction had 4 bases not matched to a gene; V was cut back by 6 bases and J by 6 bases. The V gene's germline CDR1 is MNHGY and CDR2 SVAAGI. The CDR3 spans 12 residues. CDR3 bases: TGTGCCAGCAGCCGTGACAGGGGCGAGCAGTACTTC. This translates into CASSRDRGEQYF.

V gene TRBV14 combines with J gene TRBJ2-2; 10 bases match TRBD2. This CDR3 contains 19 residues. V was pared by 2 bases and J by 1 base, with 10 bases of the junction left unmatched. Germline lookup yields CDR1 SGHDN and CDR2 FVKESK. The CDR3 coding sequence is TGTGCCAGCAGCCAACCCCCCGTGCGACTAGCGGGGAACACCGGGGAGCTGTTTTTT. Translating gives CASSQPPVRLAGNTGELFF.

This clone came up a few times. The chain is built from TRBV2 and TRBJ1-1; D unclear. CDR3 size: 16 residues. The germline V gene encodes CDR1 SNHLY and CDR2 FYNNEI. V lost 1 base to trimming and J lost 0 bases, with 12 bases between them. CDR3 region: CASSEGTLGMNTEAFF. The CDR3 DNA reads TGTGCCAGCAGTGAAGGGACGCTGGGGATGAACACTGAAGCTTTCTTT.

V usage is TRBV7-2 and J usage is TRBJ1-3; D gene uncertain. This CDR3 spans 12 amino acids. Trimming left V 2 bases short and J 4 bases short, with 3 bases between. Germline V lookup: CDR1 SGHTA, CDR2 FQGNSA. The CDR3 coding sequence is TGTGCCAGCAGCTTACAGGGAAACACCATATATTTT. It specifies CASSLQGNTIYF.

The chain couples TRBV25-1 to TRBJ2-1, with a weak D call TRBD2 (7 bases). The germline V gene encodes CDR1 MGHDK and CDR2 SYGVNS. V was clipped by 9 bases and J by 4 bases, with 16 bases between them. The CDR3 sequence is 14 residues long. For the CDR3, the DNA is TGTGCCAGACGACGGAGGGGGGGTTACAATGAGCAGTTCTTC. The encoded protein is CARRRRGGYNEQFF.

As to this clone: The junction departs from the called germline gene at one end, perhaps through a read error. The CDR3 nucleotides are TGTGCCAGCAGTGTCGGGTCGGTGCGAAACTTC. Its protein is CASSVGSVRNF. The V and J genes are TRBV28 and TRBJ1-2; D not certain. The CDR3 runs 11 residues. Germline V gene lookup returns CDR1 MDHEN and CDR2 SYDVKM.

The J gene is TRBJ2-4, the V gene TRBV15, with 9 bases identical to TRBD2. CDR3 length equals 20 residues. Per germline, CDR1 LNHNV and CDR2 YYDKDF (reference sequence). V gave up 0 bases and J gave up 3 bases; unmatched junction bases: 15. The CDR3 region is CATSRDRLAEGSWGKNIQYF. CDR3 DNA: TGTGCCACCAGCAGAGATCGACTAGCGGAGGGATCTTGGGGCAAAAACATTCAGTACTTC.

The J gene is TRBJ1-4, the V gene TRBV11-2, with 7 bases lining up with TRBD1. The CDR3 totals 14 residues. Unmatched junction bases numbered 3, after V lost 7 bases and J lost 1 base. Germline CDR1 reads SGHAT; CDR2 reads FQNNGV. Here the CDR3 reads CASTDRVTNEKLFF. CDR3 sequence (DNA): TGTGCCAGCACCGACAGGGTAACTAATGAAAAACTGTTTTTT.

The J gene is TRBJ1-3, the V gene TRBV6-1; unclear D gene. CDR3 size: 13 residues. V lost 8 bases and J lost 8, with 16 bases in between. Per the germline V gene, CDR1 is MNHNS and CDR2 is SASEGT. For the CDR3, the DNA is TGTGCCAGCTGGCAACTATTCGGGCACACCATATATTTT. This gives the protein CASWQLFGHTIYF.